The source of this T cell receptor (beta chain) is a study of CD8 T cells in Susac syndrome. The study, taken as a whole, reports: It was acknowledged in the study that the number of individuals who were included in its TCR sequencing and HLA analysis was relatively small.

A remark on this clonotype: Its specificity is unknown.

Random hexamers were used to reverse transcribe the RNA input (about 0.45 to 1 ug). The authors amplified TCR beta CDR3 across 54 Vbeta and 13 Jbeta using immunoSEQ multiplex PCR. TCRdb fed the immunoSEQ multiplex PCR reads into MiXCR, producing one record per CDR3 protein. The sample includes roughly 200,000 distinct CDR3 sequences, about 94% of them seen just once. CD8+ and CD4+ T cells taken from blood had their TCR beta sequenced. It was healthy donors who served as the controls, matched for age and sex. Germline lookup yields CDR1 DFQATT and CDR2 SNEGSKA (reference sequence). The length of the CDR3 is 15 residues. V shed 3 bases, J shed 4 bases, and the junction held 6 bases outside the gene matches.

This TCR derives from a human donor in good health. Sequences were obtained from CD4+ T cells from PBMCs. The chain uses TRBV20-1 and TRBJ2-3; the match to TRBD2 covers 11 bases. The CDR3 loop reads CSASMDSGGADTQYF. Written as DNA, the CDR3 is TGCAGTGCTAGCATGGATAGCGGGGGGGCAGATACGCAGTATTTT.